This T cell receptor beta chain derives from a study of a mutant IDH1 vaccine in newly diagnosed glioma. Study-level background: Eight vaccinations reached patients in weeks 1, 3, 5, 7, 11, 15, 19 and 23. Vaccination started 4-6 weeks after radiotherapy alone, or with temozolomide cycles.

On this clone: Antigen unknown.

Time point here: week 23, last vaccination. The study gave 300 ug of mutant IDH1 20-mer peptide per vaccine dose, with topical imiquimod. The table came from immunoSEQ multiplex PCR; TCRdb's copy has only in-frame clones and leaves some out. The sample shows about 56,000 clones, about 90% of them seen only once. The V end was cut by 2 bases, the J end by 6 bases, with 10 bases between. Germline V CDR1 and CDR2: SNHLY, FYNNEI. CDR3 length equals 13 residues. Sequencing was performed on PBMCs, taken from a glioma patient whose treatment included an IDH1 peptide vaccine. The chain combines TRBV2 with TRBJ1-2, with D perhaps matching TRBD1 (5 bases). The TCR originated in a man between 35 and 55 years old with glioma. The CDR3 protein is CASSEQGIDGYTF. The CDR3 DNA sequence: TGTGCCAGCAGTGAACAGGGAATAGATGGCTACACCTTC.